Following are 9 T cell receptor beta chains from one sample sequenced in a study of glioma-infiltrating T cells. The iRepertoire nested amplicon-rescue multiplex PCR amplified TCR alpha and beta CDR3s from RNA. A single record per CDR3 protein comes from TCRdb applying MiXCR to the multiplex PCR reads. This table holds approximately 90,000 distinct CDR3 sequences, about a quarter found once. The sequenced material came from glioma tissue, nonneoplastic brain tissue, or PBMCs (not recorded which). The receptors were sampled from a human donor with low-grade glioma or glioblastoma, undergoing nonglioma brain surgery, or in good health (not recorded which).

This chain links TRBV7-9 with TRBJ2-3, with D perhaps given as TRBD1 or TRBD2 (5 bases each). This CDR3 is 17 amino acids long. V was cut by 5 bases and J by 0 bases, with 18 bases left in between. Germline V gene sequence: CDR1 SEHNR, CDR2 FQNEAQ (reference sequence). The CDR3 nucleotides read TGTGCCAGCAGCCGTATAGCGCAGACAGAGAGCACAGATACGCAGTATTTT. As protein: CASSRIAQTESTDTQYF.

This clonotype was counted at least ten times. This chain uses TRBV6-1 with TRBJ2-3, with 9 bases matching TRBD2. CDR1 MNHNS and CDR2 SASEGT come from the germline V gene. V shed 6 bases and J 1 base; nucleotides not matched to a gene: 5. The CDR3 contains 15 residues. Written as DNA, the CDR3 is TGTGCCAGCAGGGCTGGACTAGCGCGCACAGATACGCAGTATTTT. As protein: CASRAGLARTDTQYF.

This clonotype was found many times. The rearrangement uses TRBV7-8 and TRBJ1-2; tentatively, D is TRBD1 (5 bases). Germline V gene data show CDR1 as SGHVS and CDR2 as FQNEAQ. The CDR3 spans 15 residues. V gave up 5 bases and J gave up 8 bases, with 21 bases separating them. The CDR3 region has the DNA TGTGCCAGCAGCGAAAGCCCAGGGAAGGCGGGGGGCTACACCTTC. Its translation is CASSESPGKAGGYTF.

This clonotype was observed at least ten times. This chain links TRBV7-6 with TRBJ2-1, with 12 bases fitting TRBD2. Trimming took 1 base from V and 6 from J; bases not matched to a gene: 4. CDR3 length: 16 amino acids. Germline loops: CDR1 SGHVS, CDR2 FNYEAQ. The CDR3 DNA reads as TGTGCCAGCAGCTTAGGAGGACTAGCGGGACTCAATGAGCAGTTCTTC. It codes for CASSLGGLAGLNEQFF.

This clonotype was observed many times. The chain recombines TRBV7-2 with TRBJ1-1; D may be TRBD1 (5 bases). V lost 2 bases to trimming and J lost 5 bases, with 15 bases between them. This CDR3 contains 15 residues. CDR1 is SGHTA, CDR2 FQGNSA, per germline. The DNA of the CDR3 is TGTGCCAGCAGCTTATTGGCAGGGAAGTTGACTGAAGCTTTCTTT. It translates to CASSLLAGKLTEAFF.

There are many counts of this clonotype. V and J are TRBV7-9 and TRBJ1-2; tentatively, D is TRBD1 (5 bases). Germline CDR1 and CDR2: SEHNR and FQNEAQ (reference sequence). The CDR3 totals 14 residues. Trimming cost V 5 bases and J 1 base, with 11 bases left between them. The CDR3 DNA reads as TGTGCCAGCAGCGAAACAGGCAGTAACTATGGCTACACCTTC. Protein sequence: CASSETGSNYGYTF. The variable domain in full, with the rest retrieved from reference TRBV7-9 and TRBJ1-2, is DTGVSQNPRHKITKRGQNVTFRCDPISEHNRLYWYRQTLGQGPEFLTYFQNEAQLEKSRLLSDRFSAERPKGSFSTLEIQRTEQGDSAMYLCASSETGSNYGYTFGSGTRLTVV.

The rearrangement links TRBV6-1 to TRBJ2-7; 8 bases agree with TRBD1. The germline CDR1 and CDR2 sequences are MNHNS and SASEGT. J gave up 5 bases and V 6 bases, and 9 bases lay outside the gene matches. CDR3 length equals 14 residues. CDR3: CASSRTGYIDEQYF. The CDR3 DNA sequence: TGTGCCAGCAGCAGGACAGGGTATATCGACGAGCAGTACTTC.

The sample holds many counts of this clonotype. The rearrangement links TRBV20-1 to TRBJ2-1, with TRBD2 matching over 9 bases. The CDR3 contains 15 residues. CDR1 DFQATT and CDR2 SNEGSKA come from the germline V gene (reference sequence). V was pared by 0 bases and J by 4 bases, with 4 bases of the junction left unmatched. CDR3 coding DNA: TGCAGTGCTAGAGATCTAGCGGGAAATTACAATGAGCAGTTCTTC. Its translation is CSARDLAGNYNEQFF.

This clonotype was counted many times. CDR3 sequence: CASSLAPGGPIDTQYF. Written as DNA, the CDR3 is TGTGCCAGCAGCTTAGCCCCGGGGGGCCCGATAGATACGCAGTATTTT. The V gene is TRBV7-2, the J gene TRBJ2-3, with D possibly being TRBD2 (7 bases). The V and J ends lost 0 bases and 5 bases respectively, with 15 bases between them. This CDR3 is built from 16 residues. CDR1 SGHTA and CDR2 FQGNSA come from the germline V gene.